A selection of T cell receptor beta chains follows, all from one sample in a study of naive and memory T cell subsets. One entry per CDR3 protein, called by TCRdb with MiXCR from the UMI-ligation and nested PCR reads. The data show 140,000 to 150,000 distinct CDR3 sequences, about a sixth seen once. Sequencing was done on a sample of naive CD4+ T cells from blood. The receptor set was obtained from a human donor in good health. CDR3s include the opening cysteine and the closing phenylalanine or tryptophan. Fields, in order: V gene, D gene, clone size, J gene, CDR3 DNA, CDR3 protein. The D gene is left open where the match is weak. Rows give clone size only sometimes, using once, few, many, or a class for an expanded clone.

v_call: TRBV27; d_call: .; clone_size: many; j_call: TRBJ1-2; cdr3_nt: TGTGCCAGCAGTCTCAGGCAAGGGTATGGCTACACCTTC; cdr3_aa: CASSLRQGYGYTF
v_call: TRBV2; d_call: .; clone_size: few; j_call: TRBJ2-5; cdr3_nt: TGTGCCAGCAGCCCAGCGCACCAAGAGACCCAGTACTTC; cdr3_aa: CASSPAHQETQYF
v_call: TRBV28; d_call: TRBD1; clone_size: .; j_call: TRBJ2-2; cdr3_nt: TGTGCCAGCAGGCCGGGACAGAAAACCGGGGAGCTGTTTTTT; cdr3_aa: CASRPGQKTGELFF
v_call: TRBV20-1; d_call: .; clone_size: few; j_call: TRBJ2-4; cdr3_nt: TGCAGTGCTAGAGGGACCGGCAAAAACATTCAGTACTTC; cdr3_aa: CSARGTGKNIQYF
v_call: TRBV10-3; d_call: TRBD2; clone_size: few; j_call: TRBJ2-2; cdr3_nt: TGTGCCATCAGATCTAGCGGGAGGGCCCAGGACGGGGAGCTGTTTTTT; cdr3_aa: CAIRSSGRAQDGELFF
v_call: TRBV9; d_call: .; clone_size: few; j_call: TRBJ2-5; cdr3_nt: TGTGCCAGCAGCGTAGTGGCCGACTTCCAAGAGACCCAGTACTTC; cdr3_aa: CASSVVADFQETQYF
v_call: TRBV7-2; d_call: .; clone_size: few; j_call: TRBJ1-5; cdr3_nt: TGTGCCAGCAGCTTAGAGGGCTGGCAGCCCCAGCATTTT; cdr3_aa: CASSLEGWQPQHF
v_call: TRBV6-1; d_call: .; clone_size: .; j_call: TRBJ1-3; cdr3_nt: TGTGCCAGCAGCGGGCCTGGAAACACCATATATTTT; cdr3_aa: CASSGPGNTIYF
v_call: TRBV2; d_call: .; clone_size: few; j_call: TRBJ2-3; cdr3_nt: TGTGCCAGCAATTCACTAGCAGCAGATACGCAGTATTTT; cdr3_aa: CASNSLAADTQYF
v_call: TRBV12-3/TRBV12-4; d_call: .; clone_size: few; j_call: TRBJ1-5; cdr3_nt: TGTGCCAGCACCCAATCCCCGGTAAGCAATCAGCCCCAGCATTTT; cdr3_aa: CASTQSPVSNQPQHF
v_call: TRBV20-1; d_call: .; clone_size: few; j_call: TRBJ2-7; cdr3_nt: TGCAGTGCTTTTAGCGGAGACAGCTCCTACGAGCAGTACTTC; cdr3_aa: CSAFSGDSSYEQYF
v_call: TRBV20-1; d_call: .; clone_size: few; j_call: TRBJ2-3; cdr3_nt: TGCAGTGCTAGTGACTCCCGCACAGATACGCAGTATTTT; cdr3_aa: CSASDSRTDTQYF
v_call: TRBV25-1; d_call: .; clone_size: .; j_call: TRBJ2-7; cdr3_nt: TGTGCCAGCAGTGATGGGAGGCAGGGGCTTATCTACGAGCAGTACTTC; cdr3_aa: CASSDGRQGLIYEQYF
v_call: TRBV4-1; d_call: .; clone_size: many; j_call: TRBJ2-5; cdr3_nt: TGCGCCAGCAGCCAACAGGGCCAACAAGAGACCCAGTACTTC; cdr3_aa: CASSQQGQQETQYF
v_call: TRBV2; d_call: .; clone_size: .; j_call: TRBJ1-5; cdr3_nt: TGTGCCAGCAGTGTTGGAGGGGGTTTTCAGCCCCAGCATTTT; cdr3_aa: CASSVGGGFQPQHF
v_call: TRBV27; d_call: .; clone_size: .; j_call: TRBJ2-7; cdr3_nt: TGTGCCAGCAGTTCGACTGGGCTCCCAGCCGCCGAGCAGTACTTC; cdr3_aa: CASSSTGLPAAEQYF
v_call: TRBV6-2/TRBV6-3; d_call: .; clone_size: few; j_call: TRBJ2-7; cdr3_nt: TGTGCCAGCAAGTGGTTGGACACCGGCCGGTACGAGCAGTACTTC; cdr3_aa: CASKWLDTGRYEQYF
v_call: TRBV19; d_call: TRBD1; clone_size: .; j_call: TRBJ2-5; cdr3_nt: TGTGCCAGTAGTCGACAGGGGCAAGAGACCCAGTACTTC; cdr3_aa: CASSRQGQETQYF
v_call: TRBV11-2; d_call: .; clone_size: many; j_call: TRBJ2-7; cdr3_nt: TGTGCCAGCAGCTTAAATGGACCCCGGGACCGAGACTACGAGCAGTACTTC; cdr3_aa: CASSLNGPRDRDYEQYF
v_call: TRBV3-1; d_call: TRBD2; clone_size: .; j_call: TRBJ2-1; cdr3_nt: TGTGCCAGCAGCCAAGACCCTGGGTTCACTAGCGATGAGCAGTTCTTC; cdr3_aa: CASSQDPGFTSDEQFF
v_call: TRBV4-2; d_call: TRBD2; clone_size: .; j_call: TRBJ2-2; cdr3_nt: TGTGCCAGCAGCCAAGACCGGGAGCGGGAGGGGACCGGGGAGCTGTTTTTT; cdr3_aa: CASSQDREREGTGELFF
v_call: TRBV24-1; d_call: .; clone_size: .; j_call: TRBJ2-3; cdr3_nt: TGTGCCACCTCGGACGGAGGGTACTCAGATACGCAGTATTTT; cdr3_aa: CATSDGGYSDTQYF
v_call: TRBV6-1; d_call: TRBD1; clone_size: .; j_call: TRBJ1-2; cdr3_nt: TGTGCCAGCAGTGCCCGGGACAGCGAGCCTAACTATGGCTACACCTTC; cdr3_aa: CASSARDSEPNYGYTF
v_call: TRBV29-1; d_call: TRBD1; clone_size: .; j_call: TRBJ2-5; cdr3_nt: TGCAGCGTTGTACCCGGAGACAGGGCAGTCGGGACCCAGTACTTC; cdr3_aa: CSVVPGDRAVGTQYF
v_call: TRBV11-1; d_call: .; clone_size: .; j_call: TRBJ1-2; cdr3_nt: TGTGCCAGCAGTAAAACGGGCCGACAGGCAGACTATGGCTACACCTTC; cdr3_aa: CASSKTGRQADYGYTF
v_call: TRBV20-1; d_call: TRBD2; clone_size: many; j_call: TRBJ2-2; cdr3_nt: TGCAGTGCTAGAGATCGGCGGGAGTACACCGGGGAGCTGTTTTTT; cdr3_aa: CSARDRREYTGELFF
v_call: TRBV29-1; d_call: TRBD2; clone_size: few; j_call: TRBJ2-1; cdr3_nt: TGCAGCGTTCTAGCGGGAGGGCGCCCTTACAATGAGCAGTTCTTC; cdr3_aa: CSVLAGGRPYNEQFF
v_call: TRBV7-2; d_call: TRBD1; clone_size: many; j_call: TRBJ1-2; cdr3_nt: TGTGCCAGCAGCCCGGGACAGGAATATGGCTACACCTTC; cdr3_aa: CASSPGQEYGYTF
v_call: TRBV12-3/TRBV12-4; d_call: TRBD2; clone_size: many; j_call: TRBJ2-3; cdr3_nt: TGTGCCAGCACCATAGCGGGGAATCCTGATACGCAGTATTTT; cdr3_aa: CASTIAGNPDTQYF
v_call: TRBV10-3; d_call: TRBD1; clone_size: .; j_call: TRBJ1-2; cdr3_nt: TGTGCCATCAGTGAGAACCGGGACAGGGTTGGCTACACCTTC; cdr3_aa: CAISENRDRVGYTF
v_call: TRBV7-6; d_call: TRBD1; clone_size: few; j_call: TRBJ2-5; cdr3_nt: TGTGCCAGCAGCCCACTTCGGGGTGACAGGGAAAAACAAGAGACCCAGTACTTC; cdr3_aa: CASSPLRGDREKQETQYF
v_call: TRBV5-1; d_call: .; clone_size: .; j_call: TRBJ1-2; cdr3_nt: TGCGCCAGCAGCTTGGCCCCAGGGATTAACTATGGCTACACCTTC; cdr3_aa: CASSLAPGINYGYTF
v_call: TRBV5-1; d_call: TRBD2; clone_size: many; j_call: TRBJ2-3; cdr3_nt: TGCGCCAGCAGCTTGGCCCGGGACTACAGCACAGATACGCAGTATTTT; cdr3_aa: CASSLARDYSTDTQYF
v_call: TRBV4-1; d_call: TRBD1; clone_size: .; j_call: TRBJ2-7; cdr3_nt: TGCGCCAGCAGCCAGGCCGGGACAGGGGTTGAGCAGTACTTC; cdr3_aa: CASSQAGTGVEQYF
v_call: TRBV5-1; d_call: TRBD2; clone_size: .; j_call: TRBJ2-1; cdr3_nt: TGCGCCAGCAGCCAAGGACTAGCGGGGGGGAGCTCCTACAATGAGCAGTTCTTC; cdr3_aa: CASSQGLAGGSSYNEQFF
v_call: TRBV20-1; d_call: .; clone_size: few; j_call: TRBJ2-3; cdr3_nt: TGCAGTGCTAGAGAGTTGCAGGGTGCGCAGTATTTT; cdr3_aa: CSARELQGAQYF
v_call: TRBV19; d_call: .; clone_size: .; j_call: TRBJ2-2; cdr3_nt: TGTGCCAGTAAAACGGGCTCATACACCGGGGAGCTGTTTTTT; cdr3_aa: CASKTGSYTGELFF
v_call: TRBV29-1; d_call: TRBD2; clone_size: few; j_call: TRBJ2-2; cdr3_nt: TGCAGCGTTGTGTTAGCGGGAGGGCCCGGAGTGTCCGGGGAGCTGTTTTTT; cdr3_aa: CSVVLAGGPGVSGELFF
v_call: TRBV5-1; d_call: TRBD2; clone_size: few; j_call: TRBJ2-1; cdr3_nt: TGCGCCAGCAGCTTCAGCGGGAGGAGGTTCAATGAGCAGTTCTTC; cdr3_aa: CASSFSGRRFNEQFF
v_call: TRBV7-2; d_call: TRBD2; clone_size: few; j_call: TRBJ2-3; cdr3_nt: TGTGCCAGCAGCTCTAGCGGGACCACAGATACGCAGTATTTT; cdr3_aa: CASSSSGTTDTQYF
v_call: TRBV18; d_call: .; clone_size: .; j_call: TRBJ1-3; cdr3_nt: TGTGCCAGCTCACCATTGTTTCGGGACACCATATATTTT; cdr3_aa: CASSPLFRDTIYF
v_call: TRBV12-3/TRBV12-4; d_call: .; clone_size: few; j_call: TRBJ2-3; cdr3_nt: TGTGCCAGCAGGCGAGCTGGTGGCACAGATACGCAGTATTTT; cdr3_aa: CASRRAGGTDTQYF
v_call: TRBV12-3/TRBV12-4; d_call: .; clone_size: .; j_call: TRBJ1-2; cdr3_nt: TGTGCCAGCAGGAGGGGCAGGGGCGCCGACTATGGCTACACCTTC; cdr3_aa: CASRRGRGADYGYTF
v_call: TRBV28; d_call: TRBD2; clone_size: many; j_call: TRBJ2-7; cdr3_nt: TGTGCCAGCAGTTCCTACTTTCAGCGGGAAGGCCACGAGCAGTACTTC; cdr3_aa: CASSSYFQREGHEQYF
v_call: TRBV6-2/TRBV6-3; d_call: .; clone_size: few; j_call: TRBJ1-1; cdr3_nt: TGTGCCAGCAGTTACAGGCAGGGTAGCGTGTTCATGAACACTGAAGCTTTCTTT; cdr3_aa: CASSYRQGSVFMNTEAFF
v_call: TRBV6-2/TRBV6-3; d_call: TRBD2; clone_size: few; j_call: TRBJ2-7; cdr3_nt: TGTGCCAGCAGTCAACCTTCTAGCGGGAGAATCTACGAGCAGTACTTC; cdr3_aa: CASSQPSSGRIYEQYF
v_call: TRBV29-1; d_call: TRBD1; clone_size: few; j_call: TRBJ2-2; cdr3_nt: TGCAGCGCAAGACAGGGGGCGATGAACACCGGGGAGCTGTTTTTT; cdr3_aa: CSARQGAMNTGELFF
v_call: TRBV29-1; d_call: .; clone_size: .; j_call: TRBJ2-3; cdr3_nt: TGCAGCGGTGGCAAGGGGGAAGATACGCAGTATTTT; cdr3_aa: CSGGKGEDTQYF
v_call: TRBV7-9; d_call: .; clone_size: .; j_call: TRBJ2-3; cdr3_nt: TGTGCCAGCAGCTTGAGTTGGAGTGGCACAGATACGCAGTATTTT; cdr3_aa: CASSLSWSGTDTQYF
v_call: TRBV7-3; d_call: .; clone_size: .; j_call: TRBJ1-4; cdr3_nt: TGTGCCAGCAGCTTAACGGGGGGCGGTAATGAAAAACTGTTTTTT; cdr3_aa: CASSLTGGGNEKLFF